The source of this TCR beta chain is a study of shared clonotypes between healthy human individuals (dated by TCRdb to the early 2020s). With respect to the entire study: A couple of women and three men aged 18 to 49 years were included in the cohort. For each donor, three plates each were used for CD4 naive and CD4 memory, two plates were used for CD8 naive, and one plate was used for CD8 memory. Leukapheresis yielded between about 0.94 and 9 billion PBMCs per donor. To estimate repertoire size and how much clonotype sharing occurs between individuals, the study deeply sequenced the blood TCR repertoires of several healthy adults. Libraries were prepared and TCR repertoires were sequenced by different laboratories using diverse techniques, in order to increase sequencing depth and limit assay-specific biases. General study outcomes and caveats: Only blood was sampled, and tissue TCR repertoires likely differ from those in blood. About 4.5% of naive CD4, 3.5% of naive CD8, approximately 2% of memory CD4, and about 0.4% of memory CD8 clonotypes were shared across several donors. Compared with non-shared clonotypes, clonotypes shared by all four sorted-subset donors had higher generation probabilities. Incomplete sequencing was indicated by rarefaction of sorted-subset datasets, despite the large sequencing depth. Larger estimated clonotype richness was generally found for naive subsets than for memory subsets. Pairwise subsampling indicated that sequencing depth was expected to affect the degree of clonotype sharing among donors. The small number of donors limited the genetic and exposure-history diversity represented.

The germline V gene encodes CDR1 MNHNS and CDR2 SASEGT. V and J lose 2 bases and 5 bases, and a span of 24 bases separates them. Its CDR3 holds 18 amino acids, cysteine through phenylalanine. The DNA shown is the 54-base CDR3, in frame from base 1. Healthy HIV-negative adults with no recently reported acute infections or vaccinations were included as donors. All donors were Caucasian adults living in Nashville, Tennessee, USA. CD4+ T cells were enriched by magnetic negative selection; naive cells were then positively selected on CD45RA, and the negative fraction formed the memory subset. Blood was collected by leukapheresis, and PBMCs were isolated by Ficoll-Histopaque density gradient centrifugation and then cryopreserved in liquid nitrogen vapor phase. Analytical flow cytometry was used to check the purity and quantity of each magnetically sorted T cell population. Genomic DNA was isolated from every sorted fraction and measured by UV absorbance on a Nanodrop 2000c.

Using the deep immunoSEQ assay, TCR CDR3 regions were amplified from genomic DNA by multiplex PCR. Extracted genomic DNA from each cell subset was spread evenly across all wells of several immunoSEQ 96-well plates, with each plate serving as a replicate. For sorted subsets, around 200 ng genomic DNA, equal to 30,000 or so T cell genomes, was loaded into each replicate PCR. Purified libraries were quantified with a Qubit 3.0 fluorometer, sized on a Bioanalyzer 2100, and re-quantified with the KAPA Library Quantification kit. Every immunoSEQ 96-well plate was sequenced on a dedicated single-read 150-cycle Illumina NextSeq 550 flow cell. For the original study's pipeline: Because only junctional sequences without quality scores were contained in the immunoSEQ output, filtering matching that applied to full-length reads could not be performed. Sequences were annotated with PyIR, a Python wrapper for IgBLAST v1.9, and V/J genes and CDR3 were assigned using IMGT germline references. Reads with weak V/J assignments (E-value above 1e-6), missing CDR3, stop codons, out-of-frame junctions, or ambiguous translated residues were removed. A V3J clonotype was defined by an identical inferred V gene, J gene, and CDR3 amino acid sequence. The percentage overlap between two repertoires was calculated by dividing the number of shared unique clonotypes by the size of the smaller repertoire. Richness of each repertoire was evaluated using RTK rarefaction, the Chao1 estimator, and Recon v2.1 estimates of unobserved clonotypes. For all TCRbeta clonotypes obtained by the gDNA method from several donors, generation probabilities were computed with OLGA. The source is immuneACCESS, and TCRdb retained only in-frame sequences with V and J called. Part of the clones is not carried over; for the studies checked, unresolved V genes explain less than half of this, and the remainder is unexplained. The D gene and trimming were derived from the DNA, and the V and J assignments and clone size from that table. The sample contains 2 million to 2.5 million clones, about 90% of them found a single time. The ten most abundant clones make up about 0.41% of the sample.

Comment on this clone: The clone's antigen remains unknown. Base qualities are not at hand, and no much larger clone is one base apart.

Recombination linked TRBV6-1 to TRBJ1-1; the D gene identity is not certain. Material: naive CD4+ T cells from PBMCs. The cell subset or site label of this sample denotes: CD45RA+ positively selected. This clonotype was sampled from a man aged 18-30 years in good health. Some clones in this sample may be carry-over from other donors' samples. The CDR3 sequence is CASSESAYALGRSTEAFF. In nucleotides, the sequence is TGTGCCAGCAGTGAAAGTGCGTACGCCCTAGGCAGGTCGACTGAAGCTTTCTTT.